Shown below are 25 T cell receptor beta chains from a single sample sequenced in a study of blood T cell repertoires in COVID-19 (TCRdb year 2020). The method behind the library was the immunoSEQ multiplex PCR assay. The table comes from immuneACCESS by way of TCRdb, which keeps in-frame sequences with V and J called. Part of the clones is missing from these tables; in studies checked, under half for an unresolved V gene and the rest for unknown reasons. The sample table contains 250,000 to 400,000 clones; only one count was recorded for approximately 90% of them. The ten largest clones add up to 1.5% to 2% of the sample. Sequenced sample: peripheral blood. The receptors were sampled from a woman in her 30s with COVID-19, enrolled during active disease.

This chain joins TRBV11-2 and TRBJ1-1, with TRBD1 matching 9 bases. Germline lookup yields CDR1 SGHAT and CDR2 FQNNGV. Trimming removed 4 bases from V and 5 bases from J; junction bases left unmatched: 8. The CDR3 consists of 15 residues. The chain's CDR3 is CASSSTGGAGTEAFF. As DNA, the CDR3 is TGTGCCAGCAGCTCTACAGGGGGCGCAGGGACTGAAGCTTTCTTT. The entire variable domain, with the rest obtained from reference TRBV11-2 and TRBJ1-1, is as follows: EAGVAQSPRYKIIEKRQSVAFWCNPISGHATLYWYQQILGQGPKLLIQFQNNGVVDDSQLPKDRFSAERLKGVDSTLKIQPAKLEDSAVYLCASSSTGGAGTEAFFGQGTRLTVV.

The J gene is TRBJ2-3, the V gene TRBV28; 12 nucleotides agree with TRBD2. With 6 bases clipped from V and 2 bases from J, the junction kept 3 bases outside the gene matches. Germline V gives CDR1 MDHEN, CDR2 SYDVKM. There are 15 residues in the CDR3. The CDR3 bases are TGTGCCAGCAGGCTAGCGGGGGGGTTCACAGATACGCAGTATTTT. Amino acids: CASRLAGGFTDTQYF. Full variable domain (remainder filled in from reference TRBV28 and TRBJ2-3): DVKVTQSSRYLVKRTGEKVFLECVQDMDHENMFWYRQDPGLGLRLIYFSYDVKMKEKGDIPEGYSVSREKKERFSLILESASTNQTSMYLCASRLAGGFTDTQYFGPGTRLTVL.

The V call is TRBV7-9, the J call TRBJ2-1; 7 bases are shared with TRBD1. This CDR3 is 15 amino acids long. The trim removed 8 bases at V and 3 bases at J, leaving 10 bases unmatched. CDR1 SEHNR and CDR2 FQNEAQ come from the germline V gene (reference sequence). The CDR3 here is CASATQGLFYNEQFF. DNA of the CDR3: TGTGCCAGCGCAACACAGGGGCTCTTCTACAATGAGCAGTTCTTC.

In this sample, this clone turned up a few times. The CDR3 is CASTETGGSYEQYF. CDR3 DNA sequence: TGCGCCAGCACCGAGACAGGGGGCTCCTACGAGCAGTACTTC. The chain uses TRBV5-1 and TRBJ2-7; 9 bases map to TRBD1. Germline CDR1 is SGHRS and CDR2 is YFSETQ. This CDR3 has 14 residues. The trim removed 6 bases at V and 0 bases at J, leaving 4 bases unmatched.

This sequence joins TRBV9 and TRBJ1-1; TRBD1 might be the D (5 bases). Per the germline V gene, CDR1 is SGDLS and CDR2 is YYNGEE. The CDR3 extends over 13 amino acids. Trimming took off 6 bases at V and 1 base at J, with 10 bases between the two ends. CDR3: CASTGTSNTEAFF. DNA of the CDR3: TGTGCCAGCACCGGGACTTCGAACACTGAAGCTTTCTTT.

This chain connects TRBV11-3 to TRBJ1-2, with D possibly TRBD1 on 5 matching bases. The CDR3 has 13 residues. Germline-derived CDR1 and CDR2 are SGHNT and YENEEA. Trimming removed 4 bases at V and 3 bases at J, with 9 bases between. As DNA, the CDR3 is TGTGCCAGCAGCTCAGGGAGGGACTATGGCTACACCTTC. Protein product: CASSSGRDYGYTF.

This chain joins TRBV27 and TRBJ2-1, with D perhaps TRBD2 (6 bases). V lost 3 bases, J lost 6 bases, and 12 bases lay in between. Germline V gene sequence: CDR1 MNHEY, CDR2 SMNVEV (reference sequence). The CDR3 spans 14 residues. CDR3 protein: CASSFLGLRNEQFF. In DNA, the CDR3 is TGTGCCAGCAGTTTTTTGGGACTCCGCAATGAGCAGTTCTTC.

V gene TRBV5-6 combines with J gene TRBJ1-2; 9 bases map to TRBD1. CDR1 SGHDT and CDR2 YYEEEE come from the germline V gene. This CDR3 region has 17 residues. V lost 0 bases, J lost 4 bases, and 10 bases stayed unmatched. DNA for the CDR3: TGTGCCAGCAGCTTGGCCCAGGGGACAGGGAGGACCTATGGCTACACCTTC. Translation: CASSLAQGTGRTYGYTF.

The chain employs TRBV5-8 and TRBJ2-3; the D gene is possibly TRBD2 (6 bases). Trimming pared 4 bases from V and 6 bases from J, leaving 12 bases between. This CDR3 is 13 amino acids long. Germline assignment: CDR1 SGHTS and CDR2 YDEGEE. The CDR3 protein is CASSRFRGDTQYF. The DNA of the CDR3 is TGTGCCAGCAGCCGATTCCGGGGGGATACGCAGTATTTT.

The V gene is TRBV6-5, the J gene TRBJ2-1, with 7 bases aligning to TRBD2. The CDR3 runs 15 residues. The germline V gene has CDR1 MNHEY and CDR2 SVGAGI. V dropped 6 bases and J dropped 5; count of bases not matched to a gene: 10. CDR3: CASRDPSGIHNEQFF. CDR3 sequence (DNA): TGTGCCAGCAGGGACCCGAGCGGGATACACAATGAGCAGTTCTTC.

The chain links TRBV2 to TRBJ2-4, with 8 nucleotides matching TRBD2. The germline gives CDR1 SNHLY, CDR2 FYNNEI. The CDR3 covers 15 residues. The V segment lost 6 bases and the J segment 3 bases; nucleotides outside the gene matches: 7. The chain's CDR3 is CASRKELAVKNIQYF. As DNA, the CDR3 is TGTGCCAGCAGAAAAGAACTAGCGGTCAAAAACATTCAGTACTTC.

The rearrangement joins TRBV5-4 to TRBJ1-1; D unresolved. CDR3 size: 12 residues. CDR1 is SGHNT, CDR2 YYREEE, per germline (reference sequence). V lost 4 bases, J lost 5 bases, and 9 bases lay in between. Written as DNA, the CDR3 is TGTGCCAGCAGCCCTTACGGGACTGAAGCTTTCTTT. Translation: CASSPYGTEAFF.

This chain links TRBV2 with TRBJ2-7; 9 bases line up with TRBD2. Germline V gene sequence: CDR1 SNHLY, CDR2 FYNNEI. Trimming at V came to 8 bases and at J to 9 bases, leaving 14 bases not matched to a gene. CDR3 length: 14 residues. The CDR3 region has the DNA TGTGCCAGCGTCACCGGGACTAGCTTCAATGGGCAGTACTTC. Translated: CASVTGTSFNGQYF.

The V call is TRBV6-5, the J call TRBJ2-2; D unclear. V lost 2 bases and J 2 bases, leaving 9 bases between the germline ends. The CDR3 loop spans 15 amino acids. Germline loops: CDR1 MNHEY, CDR2 SVGAGI. CDR3 DNA sequence: TGTGCCAGCAGTTACCGAGAATACAACACCGGGGAGCTGTTTTTT. Its translation is CASSYREYNTGELFF.

This sequence joins TRBV11-2 and TRBJ1-2, with D maybe TRBD1 (5 bases). Germline assignment: CDR1 SGHAT and CDR2 FQNNGV. The V and J ends lost 0 bases and 8 bases respectively, with 13 bases between them. This CDR3 is built from 14 residues. Here the CDR3 reads CASSLDRGISGYTF. CDR3 nucleotides: TGTGCCAGCAGCTTAGATAGGGGCATAAGCGGCTACACCTTC. The variable domain in full, with the rest retrieved from reference TRBV11-2 and TRBJ1-2, is EAGVAQSPRYKIIEKRQSVAFWCNPISGHATLYWYQQILGQGPKLLIQFQNNGVVDDSQLPKDRFSAERLKGVDSTLKIQPAKLEDSAVYLCASSLDRGISGYTFGSGTRLTVV.

V gene TRBV6-5 combines with J gene TRBJ1-2, with a tentative D call TRBD1 (5 bases). Trimming shortened V by 2 bases and J by 5 bases, and 15 bases separated the two germline ends. The CDR3 loop spans 15 amino acids. Germline V gives CDR1 MNHEY, CDR2 SVGAGI. The CDR3 nucleotides read TGTGCCAGCAGTTACACAAGACAGACTCCTTATGGCTACACCTTC. Translation gives CASSYTRQTPYGYTF.

There are a few counts of this clone. Distinct nucleotide sequences in the sample also encode this CDR3. Here the CDR3 DNA reads TGTGCCAGCAGCTTAGGCGGGGGCGCCTACAATGAGCAGTTCTTC. Its protein product is CASSLGGGAYNEQFF. The chain combines TRBV7-9 with TRBJ2-1, with a tentative D call TRBD2 (7 bases). The CDR3 runs to 15 residues. Germline lookup yields CDR1 SEHNR and CDR2 FQNEAQ (reference sequence). V dropped 1 base and J dropped 2 bases, with 9 bases sitting between them.

As for this clone: This CDR3 is also generated by other DNA sequences in the sample. This rearrangement joins TRBV5-4 to TRBJ1-2; weak D call: TRBD1 (5 bases). In germline, CDR1 is SGHNT, CDR2 YYREEE (reference sequence). The V and J ends lost 4 bases and 2 bases respectively, with 9 bases between them. The CDR3 covers 13 residues. The CDR3 bases are TGTGCCAGCAGCCCTGACAGCAACTATGGCTACACCTTC. Translated: CASSPDSNYGYTF.

The J gene is TRBJ1-1, the V gene TRBV7-9; TRBD1 matches at 11 bases. The length of the CDR3 is 13 residues. Germline loops: CDR1 SEHNR, CDR2 FQNEAQ (reference sequence). With V trimmed by 7 bases and J by 6 bases, 4 bases remained unmatched. The CDR3 loop reads CASKGTGGPEAFF. In DNA, the CDR3 is TGTGCCAGCAAGGGGACAGGGGGACCTGAAGCTTTCTTT.

This sequence joins TRBV19 and TRBJ2-7; D remains ambiguous. V dropped 5 bases and J dropped 2 bases, with 7 bases sitting between them. The CDR3 runs to 12 residues. CDR1 and CDR2 (germline): LNHDA, SQIVND (reference sequence). The CDR3 DNA sequence: TGTGCCAGTAGTCCAGGAACCTACGAGCAGTACTTC. Translated: CASSPGTYEQYF.

This chain connects TRBV19 to TRBJ1-1, with D unclear. V lost 7 bases and J lost 6, with 12 bases in between. The CDR3 covers 12 residues. Looked up from germline, CDR1 is LNHDA and CDR2 is SQIVND (reference sequence). This CDR3 reads CASTTGAAEAFF. CDR3 sequence (DNA): TGTGCCAGTACCACTGGAGCCGCTGAAGCTTTCTTT.

This clone was counted only a few times. The genes are TRBV7-9 and TRBJ2-7, with D perhaps TRBD1 (6 bases). Germline V gene sequence: CDR1 SEHNR, CDR2 FQNEAQ (reference sequence). The V end was cut by 5 bases, the J end by 2 bases, with 13 bases between. There are 14 residues in the CDR3. This CDR3 reads CASSGRQDPYEQYV. CDR3 nucleotides: TGTGCCAGCAGCGGACGACAGGATCCCTACGAGCAGTACGTC.

The genes are TRBV27 and TRBJ1-4; D is perhaps TRBD1 (5 bases). The CDR3 covers 14 residues. Germline V lookup: CDR1 MNHEY, CDR2 SMNVEV (reference sequence). V lost 0 bases to trimming and J lost 7 bases, with 9 bases between them. CDR3 in DNA: TGTGCCAGCAGTTTATCGACAGTATCTGAAAAACTGTTTTTT. It codes for CASSLSTVSEKLFF.

This sequence joins TRBV2 and TRBJ2-2; D remains unclear. The CDR3 has 15 residues. Trimming pared 2 bases from V and 0 bases from J, leaving 7 bases between. Germline values: CDR1 SNHLY, CDR2 FYNNEI. The CDR3 region has the DNA TGTGCCAGCAGTGAAAACCCAGCGAACACCGGGGAGCTGTTTTTT. Amino acid sequence: CASSENPANTGELFF.

As to this clone: Within the sample, other DNA sequences also encode this same CDR3. V gene TRBV6-5 combines with J gene TRBJ1-2; possible D gene TRBD1, 5 bases. V was cut by 0 bases and J by 8 bases, with 10 bases left in between. The CDR3 sequence is 13 residues long. The germline CDR1 and CDR2 sequences are MNHEY and SVGAGI. The CDR3 reads CASSYSRGGGYTF. The CDR3 coding sequence is TGTGCCAGCAGTTACTCGCGGGGGGGAGGCTACACCTTC.